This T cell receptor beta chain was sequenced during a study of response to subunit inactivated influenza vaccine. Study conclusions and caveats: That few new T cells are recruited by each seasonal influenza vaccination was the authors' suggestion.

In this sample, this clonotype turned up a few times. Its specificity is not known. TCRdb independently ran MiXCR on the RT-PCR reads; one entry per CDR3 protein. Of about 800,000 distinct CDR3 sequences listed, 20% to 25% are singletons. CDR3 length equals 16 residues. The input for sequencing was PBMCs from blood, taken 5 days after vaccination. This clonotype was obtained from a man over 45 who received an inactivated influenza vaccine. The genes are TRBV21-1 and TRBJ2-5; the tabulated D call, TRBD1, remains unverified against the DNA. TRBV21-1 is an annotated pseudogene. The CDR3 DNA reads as TGTGCCAGCAGCACCCAGGGTTCTGCCATGCAAGAGACCCAGTACTTC. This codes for CASSTQGSAMQETQYF.